What follows describes a single T cell receptor beta chain. Its antigen is not identified. During the collection period, no donor immune events like infections were recorded. The data were taken from a study of identifying expanded T cells in peripheral blood. Study conclusions and caveats: Across healthy donors, higher total template counts meant significantly greater approximately two-week count variance.

The germline gives CDR1 SGHAT, CDR2 FQDESV (reference sequence). V was trimmed by 1 base and J by 7 bases, leaving 8 bases between them. The CDR3 length is 14 residues. TCRdb's table, derived via immunoSEQ multiplex PCR, lists solely in-frame clones and lacks some. Of approximately 120,000 clones in the sample, roughly 84% are singletons; the top ten hold 3% to 4%. What was sequenced was blood. This TCR was recovered from a person aged 18 to 70 in good health. The rearrangement joins TRBV11-1 to TRBJ1-6; D unresolved. The CDR3 nucleotides are TGTGCCAGCAGCTTAGTTGGCCTGAATTCACCCCTCCACTTT. It translates to CASSLVGLNSPLHF.